This T cell receptor (beta chain) was sequenced in a study of T cells after yellow fever vaccination. Template-switching 5'RACE yielded the TCR cDNA; a universal primer site and UMIs were added in the process. Using its own MiXCR run on the 5' RACE reads, TCRdb lists one record per CDR3 protein. Of 200,000 to 250,000 distinct CDR3 sequences in the sample, less than 8.5% were seen once. The sample holds many counts of this clonotype. Germline CDR1 is SGHRS and CDR2 is YFSETQ. Deletions cut 0 bases from V and 2 bases from J, with 12 bases between. The CDR3 totals 16 residues. J is TRBJ2-1 and V is TRBV5-1; D is perhaps TRBD2 (6 bases). Source: CD4+ T cells sorted from PBMCs, taken 15 days after the yellow fever booster vaccination. The TCR originated in a man younger than 45 who received the YFV17D yellow fever vaccine. The CDR3 DNA follows: TGCGCCAGCAGCTTGGCCGGGGGACCGACCTACAATGAGCAGTTCTTC. Protein product: CASSLAGGPTYNEQFF. Together with reference TRBV5-1 and TRBJ2-1, the CDR3 gives the full variable domain: KAGVTQTPRYLIKTRGQQVTLSCSPISGHRSVSWYQQTPGQGLQFLFEYFSETQRNKGNFPGRFSGRQFSNSRSEMNVSTLELGDSALYLCASSLAGGPTYNEQFFGPGTRLTVL.